This TCR beta chain was retrieved from a study of OX40 agonist ivuxolimab in advanced cancers. In the study overall: The costimulatory receptor OX40 (CD134) was targeted by ivuxolimab, a fully human IgG2 agonistic monoclonal antibody. Intravenous ivuxolimab was administered to patients every 2 weeks at six dose levels: 0.01, 0.1, 0.3, 1.5, 3 and 10 mg/kg. Of the approximately 50 patients in dose escalation, about 20 had hepatocellular carcinoma, about 15 had melanoma, 9 had renal cell carcinoma and 9 had head and neck cancer. A male proportion of roughly 80% and a mean age of 60 years, ranging from 23 to 79, were recorded for the dose-escalation cohort. Patients were allowed to have had prior anti-PD-1, anti-PD-L1 or anti-CTLA-4 therapy, and roughly two fifths of the dose-escalation patients had been treated with checkpoint inhibitors. Partial responses were achieved by three dose-escalation patients, of whom one had hepatocellular carcinoma and two had cutaneous melanoma. Peripheral TCRbeta sequencing aimed to test whether ivuxolimab altered TCR sequence diversity and caused clonal T-cell expansion. The paper describes the monotherapy dose-escalation part (N of about 52 patients) of the phase I trial of ivuxolimab. The paper as a whole reports these results and caveats: Low levels of normalized T-cell clonal expansion were also seen in some patients who did not respond. On average, CD8+ T cells showed more expanded clones than CD4+ T cells after ivuxolimab. Which antigens the clonally expanded peripheral T cells were specific for was not determined. In the 0.1-3.0 mg/kg groups, partial responders were among the patients with the lowest normalized peripheral clonal expansion, particularly in CD8+ T cells. Clonal expansion of both CD4+ and CD8+ blood T cells was observed from baseline to week 6 at doses 0.1 to 3.0 mg/kg.

Genomic DNA was extracted from sorted cells for sequencing of the TCRbeta CDR3 region. The immunoSEQ Assay was used to sequence the TCRbeta CDR3 regions. TCRdb re-hosts the immuneACCESS table, in-frame sequences only. Its copies lack some clones; in the studies checked, an unresolved V gene accounts for under half of them, and the cause for the rest is not known. This sample holds 85,000 to 95,000 clones; 75% to 90% were observed only once. Roughly 0.33% of the sample goes to the ten largest clones. Compared with germline, V lacks 6 bases and J lacks 6 bases; bases without a gene match: 7. Per the germline V gene (reference sequence), SEHNR is the CDR1 and FQNEAQ is the CDR2. The CDR3 measures 14 amino acids from cysteine to phenylalanine. The retained sequence is limited to the CDR3, 42 bases, with the frame set at the first base. To note about this clone: There is no known antigen for this receptor. The record has no base qualities; no much larger clone is one base away.

The trial excluded patients who had a history of autoimmune disease or were on systemic immunosuppression. Peripheral blood for TCR sequencing was collected from all dose cohorts at baseline, on cycle 4 day 1, and on cycle 7 day 1. The samples were taken from a phase I, first-in-human, multicenter, open-label dose-escalation trial of ivuxolimab. Adults with locally advanced or metastatic melanoma, renal cell carcinoma, hepatocellular carcinoma or head and neck squamous cell carcinoma were enrolled in the trial. Before TCR sequencing, CD4+ and CD8+ T cells were separately sorted from peripheral blood.

The source material was CD4+ or CD8+ T cells sorted from blood, sampled in a trial of the OX40 agonist ivuxolimab. The chain is encoded by TRBV7-9 joined to TRBJ1-4; 7 nucleotides in the junction match TRBD1. The sequence derives from an adult with an advanced solid tumor such as melanoma, head and neck, liver or kidney cancer. The nucleotide sequence is given as TGTGCCAGCAGTACAGGGGTAGAGGATGAAAAACTGTTTTTT. Its protein is CASSTGVEDEKLFF.